These 8 T cell receptor beta chains were all obtained from the same sample, sequenced in a study of CD8+CD57+ T cells in acquired aplastic anemia (dated 2018 in TCRdb). The run used an Illumina HiSeq 2000. Profiling of TCR beta VDJ combinations and CDR3 sequences used genomic DNA as the template. TCRdb's own reprocessing of the public reads used fastp at Q25 and MiXCR and kept productive beta chains. Under each unique CDR3 protein, matching rows form one entry showing the most common genes and DNA. This sample comprises around 170,000 distinct CDR3 sequences, approximately 46% of them detected only once. The top ten clonotypes cover under 3.5% of the sample. Specimen: sorted CD4+, CD8+, or CD8+CD57+ T cells (not recorded which) from PBMCs. These receptors came from a human donor in good health.

This clonotype occurred a few times. The CDR3 reads CACTGSQTKSPLHF. The CDR3 DNA reads TGTGCCTGTACAGGGAGTCAGACTAAGTCACCCCTCCACTTT. The chain links TRBV30 to TRBJ1-6; tentative D call: TRBD1 (6 bases). The CDR3 extends over 14 amino acids. The germline V gene has CDR1 GTSNPN and CDR2 SVGIG (reference sequence). Trimming shortened V by 6 bases and J by 10 bases, and 19 bases separated the two germline ends.

This chain uses TRBV25-1 with TRBJ2-7; weak D call: TRBD2 (6 bases). Germline assignment: CDR1 MGHDK and CDR2 SYGVNS. Trimming removed 2 bases from V and 2 bases from J, with 13 bases in between. This CDR3 is 15 amino acids long. The CDR3 is CASSEGGSRTYEQYF. The CDR3 nucleotides are TGTGCCAGCAGTGAAGGGGGGAGTAGAACCTACGAGCAGTACTTC.

This clonotype was detected ten times or more. The chain couples TRBV28 to TRBJ1-5; 10 bases line up with TRBD1. After removal of 6 bases from V and 11 bases from J, the junction contained 10 bases not matched to a gene. CDR1 MDHEN and CDR2 SYDVKM come from the germline V gene. The CDR3 consists of 14 residues. CDR3 region: CASRDGTGVMAQHF. In DNA form, the CDR3 reads TGTGCCAGCAGGGACGGGACAGGGGTCATGGCCCAGCATTTT.

This clonotype occurred a few times. The chain combines TRBV12-5 with TRBJ1-1; 7 bases line up with TRBD1. With V trimmed by 6 bases and J by 0 bases, 7 bases remained unmatched. The CDR3 runs 15 residues. Germline values: CDR1 LGHNT, CDR2 FRNRAP. The CDR3 is CASGPGQSLNTEAFF. The CDR3 nucleotides read TGTGCTAGTGGGCCGGGACAGAGTTTGAACACTGAAGCTTTCTTT.

A few counts support this clonotype. The chain combines TRBV18 with TRBJ2-5; TRBD1 or TRBD2 may be the D gene (6 bases each). Germline CDR1 reads KGHSH; CDR2 reads LQKENI. Trimming cost V 2 bases and J 1 base, with 11 bases left between them. The CDR3 totals 15 residues. The CDR3 DNA follows: TGTGCCAGCTCACCAGGAGGGGGAGGCCAAGAGACCCAGTACTTC. This gives the protein CASSPGGGGQETQYF.

For this clonotype: Just one base apart from a much larger clone, this may be a read error. This chain joins TRBV12-3 or TRBV12-4 and TRBJ2-3; 9 bases are shared with TRBD2. V trimming: 8 bases; J trimming: 6 bases; junction bases outside the gene matches: 12. The CDR3 extends over 15 amino acids. The CDR3 loop is CASGLAGKLVDTQYF. Written as DNA, the CDR3 is TGTGCCAGCGGGCTAGCGGGAAAGTTGGTGGATACGCAGTATTTT.

The chain is built from TRBV29-1 and TRBJ2-1; TRBD2 matches 13 bases. V shed 0 bases and J 6 bases; nucleotides not matched to a gene: 11. There are 18 residues in the CDR3. CDR1 and CDR2 (germline): SQVTM, ANQGSEA. In DNA, the CDR3 is TGCAGCGTTGAAGATTTGGCCCCCGGGACTAGCGGGACCAATGAGCAGTTCTTC. This translates into CSVEDLAPGTSGTNEQFF.

Many counts were recorded for this clonotype. This rearrangement joins TRBV19 to TRBJ1-5, with TRBD1 matching 7 bases. The CDR3 is 17 amino acids. J gave up 0 bases and V 2 bases, and 7 bases lay outside the gene matches. Germline lookup yields CDR1 LNHDA and CDR2 SQIVND (reference sequence). CDR3 residues: CASSISGTAYSNQPQHF. The CDR3 DNA reads as TGTGCCAGTAGTATATCCGGGACAGCATATAGCAATCAGCCCCAGCATTTT.